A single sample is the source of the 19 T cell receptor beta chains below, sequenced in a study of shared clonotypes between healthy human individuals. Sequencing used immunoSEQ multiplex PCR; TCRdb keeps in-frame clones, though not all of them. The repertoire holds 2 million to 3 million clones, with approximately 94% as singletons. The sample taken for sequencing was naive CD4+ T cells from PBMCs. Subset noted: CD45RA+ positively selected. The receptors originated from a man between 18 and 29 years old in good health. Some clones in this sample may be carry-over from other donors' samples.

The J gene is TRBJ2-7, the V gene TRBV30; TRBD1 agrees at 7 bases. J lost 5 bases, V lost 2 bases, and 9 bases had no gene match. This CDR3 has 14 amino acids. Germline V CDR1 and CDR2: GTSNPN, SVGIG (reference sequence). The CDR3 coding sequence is TGTGCCTGGAGTTCGGACAGGCATAGTAACGAGCAGTACTTC. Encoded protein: CAWSSDRHSNEQYF.

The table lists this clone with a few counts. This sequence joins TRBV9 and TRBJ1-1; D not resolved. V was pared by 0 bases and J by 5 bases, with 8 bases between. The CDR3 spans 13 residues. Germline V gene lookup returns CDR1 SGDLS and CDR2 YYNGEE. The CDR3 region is CASSVEDGTEAFF. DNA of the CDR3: TGTGCCAGCAGCGTAGAAGATGGGACTGAAGCTTTCTTT.

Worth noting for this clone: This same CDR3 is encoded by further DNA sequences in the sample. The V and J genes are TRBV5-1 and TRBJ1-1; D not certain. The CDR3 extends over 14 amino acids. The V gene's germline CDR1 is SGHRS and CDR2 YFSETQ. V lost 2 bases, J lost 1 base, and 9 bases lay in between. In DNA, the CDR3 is TGCGCCAGCAGCTTCGGGCAGCCGAACACTGAAGCTTTCTTT. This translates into CASSFGQPNTEAFF.

CDR3 DNA sequence: TGTGCCAGCAGCTTAGTGTCAGTCGCTAGCGGCAATGAGCAGTTCTTC. It translates to CASSLVSVASGNEQFF. The chain combines TRBV7-3 with TRBJ2-1; 7 bases fit TRBD2. The V segment lost 2 bases and the J segment 6 bases; nucleotides outside the gene matches: 10. Germline V gives CDR1 SGHTA, CDR2 FQGTGA. This CDR3 is 16 amino acids long. The full variable domain, its missing parts supplied by reference TRBV7-3 and TRBJ2-1, is GAGVSQTPSNKVTEKGKYVELRCDPISGHTALYWYRQSLGQGPEFLIYFQGTGAADDSGLPNDRFFAVRPEGSVSTLKIQRTERGDSAVYLCASSLVSVASGNEQFFGPGTRLTVL.

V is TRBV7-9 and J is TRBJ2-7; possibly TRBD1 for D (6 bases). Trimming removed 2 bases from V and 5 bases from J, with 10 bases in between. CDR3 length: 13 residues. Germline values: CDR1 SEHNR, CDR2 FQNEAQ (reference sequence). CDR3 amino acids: CASSLRNRDEQYF. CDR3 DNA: TGTGCCAGCAGCTTACGTAACAGGGACGAGCAGTACTTC.

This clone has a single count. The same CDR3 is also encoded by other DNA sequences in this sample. CDR3 coding DNA: TGTGCCAGCTCACCACTAGGACAGGGGGCTTCTGGGGCCAACGTCCTGACTTTC. Translating it yields CASSPLGQGASGANVLTF. The chain is built from TRBV18 and TRBJ2-6; TRBD1 matches at 11 bases. CDR3 size: 18 residues. With V trimmed by 1 base and J by 1 base, 3 bases remained unmatched. The V gene's germline CDR1 is KGHSH and CDR2 LQKENI.

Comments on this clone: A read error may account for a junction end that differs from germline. For the CDR3, the DNA is TGTGCCAGCCTTGCTTTTACGCGGCCGGGCCCCTTC. Its translation: CASLAFTRPGPF. This rearrangement joins TRBV6-6 to TRBJ2-7; D unresolved. Germline CDR1 is MNHNY and CDR2 is SVGAGI (reference sequence). The CDR3 totals 12 residues.

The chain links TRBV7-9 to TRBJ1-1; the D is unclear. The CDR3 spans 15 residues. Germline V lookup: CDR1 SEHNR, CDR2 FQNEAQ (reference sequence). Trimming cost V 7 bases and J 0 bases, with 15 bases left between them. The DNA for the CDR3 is TGTGCCAGCAATCCTAGTAGCCCCATGAACACTGAAGCTTTCTTT. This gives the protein CASNPSSPMNTEAFF.

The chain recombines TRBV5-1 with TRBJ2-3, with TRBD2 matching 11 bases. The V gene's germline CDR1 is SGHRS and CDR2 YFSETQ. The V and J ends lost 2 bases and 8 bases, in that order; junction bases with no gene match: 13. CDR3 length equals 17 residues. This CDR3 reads CASSLLAGAGTGVTQYF. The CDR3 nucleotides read TGCGCCAGCAGCTTACTAGCGGGAGCCGGGACGGGCGTTACGCAGTATTTT. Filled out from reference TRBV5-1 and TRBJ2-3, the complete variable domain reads KAGVTQTPRYLIKTRGQQVTLSCSPISGHRSVSWYQQTPGQGLQFLFEYFSETQRNKGNFPGRFSGRQFSNSRSEMNVSTLELGDSALYLCASSLLAGAGTGVTQYFGPGTRLTVL.

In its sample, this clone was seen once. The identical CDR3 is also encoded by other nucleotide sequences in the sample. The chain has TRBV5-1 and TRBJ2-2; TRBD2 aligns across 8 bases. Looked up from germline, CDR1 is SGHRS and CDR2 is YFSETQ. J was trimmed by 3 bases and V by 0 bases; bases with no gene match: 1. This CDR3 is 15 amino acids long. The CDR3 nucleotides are TGCGCCAGCAGCTTGGCGGGAGGGGACACCGGGGAGCTGTTTTTT. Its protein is CASSLAGGDTGELFF. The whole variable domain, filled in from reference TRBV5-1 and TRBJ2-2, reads KAGVTQTPRYLIKTRGQQVTLSCSPISGHRSVSWYQQTPGQGLQFLFEYFSETQRNKGNFPGRFSGRQFSNSRSEMNVSTLELGDSALYLCASSLAGGDTGELFFGEGSRLTVL.

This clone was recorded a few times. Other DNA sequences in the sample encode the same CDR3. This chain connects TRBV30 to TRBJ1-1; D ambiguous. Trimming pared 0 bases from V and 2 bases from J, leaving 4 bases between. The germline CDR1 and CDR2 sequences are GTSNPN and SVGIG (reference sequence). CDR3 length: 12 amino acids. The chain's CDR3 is CAWSVGNTEAFF. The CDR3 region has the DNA TGTGCCTGGAGTGTGGGAAACACTGAAGCTTTCTTT.

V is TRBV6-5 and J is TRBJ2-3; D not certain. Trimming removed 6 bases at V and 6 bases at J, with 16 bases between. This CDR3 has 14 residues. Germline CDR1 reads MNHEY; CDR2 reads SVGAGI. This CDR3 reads CASSPRVLTDTQYF. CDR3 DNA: TGTGCCAGCAGCCCCCGGGTTTTGACGGATACGCAGTATTTT.

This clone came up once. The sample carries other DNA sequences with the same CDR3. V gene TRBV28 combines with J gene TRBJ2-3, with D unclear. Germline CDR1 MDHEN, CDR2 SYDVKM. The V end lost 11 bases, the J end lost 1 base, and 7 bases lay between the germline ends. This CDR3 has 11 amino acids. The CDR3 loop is CAVRGTDTQYF. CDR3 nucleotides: TGTGCCGTGAGAGGCACAGATACGCAGTATTTT.

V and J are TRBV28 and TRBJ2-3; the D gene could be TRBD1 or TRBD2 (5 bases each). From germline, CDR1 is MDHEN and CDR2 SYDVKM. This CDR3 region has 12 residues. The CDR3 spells CAGGSSSDTQYF. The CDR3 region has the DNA TGTGCTGGGGGTTCAAGTTCAGATACGCAGTATTTT.

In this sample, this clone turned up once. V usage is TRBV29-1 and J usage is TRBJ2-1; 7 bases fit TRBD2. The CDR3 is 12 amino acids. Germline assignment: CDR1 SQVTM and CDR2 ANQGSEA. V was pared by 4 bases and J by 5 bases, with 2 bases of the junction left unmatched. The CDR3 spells CSVASGHNEQFF. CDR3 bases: TGCAGCGTTGCTAGCGGCCACAATGAGCAGTTCTTC.

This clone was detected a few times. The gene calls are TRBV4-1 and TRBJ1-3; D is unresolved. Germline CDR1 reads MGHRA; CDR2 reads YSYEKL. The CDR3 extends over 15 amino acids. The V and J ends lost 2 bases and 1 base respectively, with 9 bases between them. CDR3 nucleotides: TGCGCCAGCAGCCAACGACTTGTTTCTGGAAACACCATATATTTT. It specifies CASSQRLVSGNTIYF.

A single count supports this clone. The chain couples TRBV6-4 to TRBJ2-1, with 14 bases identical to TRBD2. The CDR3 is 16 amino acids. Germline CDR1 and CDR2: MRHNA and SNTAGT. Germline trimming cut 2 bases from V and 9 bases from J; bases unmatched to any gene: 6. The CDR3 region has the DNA TGTGCCAGCAGTGACAAGGGACTAGCGGGAGCTGGTGAGCAGTTCTTC. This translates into CASSDKGLAGAGEQFF.

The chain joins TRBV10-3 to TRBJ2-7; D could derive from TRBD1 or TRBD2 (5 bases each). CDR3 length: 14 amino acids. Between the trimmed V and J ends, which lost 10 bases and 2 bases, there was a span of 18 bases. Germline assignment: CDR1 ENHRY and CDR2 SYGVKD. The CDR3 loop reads CATQERDGPYEQYF. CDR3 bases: TGTGCCACCCAGGAGAGGGACGGCCCCTACGAGCAGTACTTC.

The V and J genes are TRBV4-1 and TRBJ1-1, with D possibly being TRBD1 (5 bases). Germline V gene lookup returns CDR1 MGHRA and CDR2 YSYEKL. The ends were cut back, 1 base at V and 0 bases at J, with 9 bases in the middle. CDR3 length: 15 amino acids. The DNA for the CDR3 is TGCGCCAGCAGCCAAGGCCAGGGAATGAACACTGAAGCTTTCTTT. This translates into CASSQGQGMNTEAFF.